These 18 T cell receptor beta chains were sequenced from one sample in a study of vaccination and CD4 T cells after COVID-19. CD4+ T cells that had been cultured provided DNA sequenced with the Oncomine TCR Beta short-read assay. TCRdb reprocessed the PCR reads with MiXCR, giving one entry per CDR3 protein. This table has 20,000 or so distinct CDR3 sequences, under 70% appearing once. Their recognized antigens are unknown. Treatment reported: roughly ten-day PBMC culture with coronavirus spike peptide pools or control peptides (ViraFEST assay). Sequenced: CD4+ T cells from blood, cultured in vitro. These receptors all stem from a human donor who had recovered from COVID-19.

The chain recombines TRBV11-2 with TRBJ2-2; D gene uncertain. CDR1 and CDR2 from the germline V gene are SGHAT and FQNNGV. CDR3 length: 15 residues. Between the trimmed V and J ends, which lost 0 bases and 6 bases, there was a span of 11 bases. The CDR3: CASSLERTGAGELFF. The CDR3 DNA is TGTGCCAGCAGCTTAGAACGGACCGGTGCCGGGGAGCTGTTTTTT.

Here the CDR3 reads CSARYGGDGYTF. The CDR3 nucleotides read TGCAGTGCTAGATACGGCGGAGATGGCTACACCTTC. The J gene is TRBJ1-2, the V gene TRBV20-1; no clear D gene. Germline V gene lookup returns CDR1 DFQATT and CDR2 SNEGSKA (reference sequence). Trimming took 2 bases from V and 6 from J, leaving 10 bases between them. The CDR3 is 12 residues long.

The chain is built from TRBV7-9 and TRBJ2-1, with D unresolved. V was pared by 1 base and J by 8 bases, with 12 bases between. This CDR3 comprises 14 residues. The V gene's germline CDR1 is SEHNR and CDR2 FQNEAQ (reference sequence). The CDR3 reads CASSLGSTGDEQFF. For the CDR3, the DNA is TGTGCCAGCAGCTTAGGATCCACTGGCGATGAGCAGTTCTTC.

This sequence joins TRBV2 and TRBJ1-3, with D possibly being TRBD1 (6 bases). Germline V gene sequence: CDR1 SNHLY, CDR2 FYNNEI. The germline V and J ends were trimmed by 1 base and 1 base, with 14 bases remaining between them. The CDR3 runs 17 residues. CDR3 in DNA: TGTGCCAGCAGTGAAGTTTGGGGGGCGCGTTCTGGAAACACCATATATTTT. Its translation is CASSEVWGARSGNTIYF. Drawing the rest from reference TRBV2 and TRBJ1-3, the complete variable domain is EPEVTQTPSHQVTQMGQEVILRCVPISNHLYFYWYRQILGQKVEFLVSFYNNEISEKSEIFDDQFSVERPDGSNFTLKIRSTKLEDSAMYFCASSEVWGARSGNTIYFGEGSWLTVV.

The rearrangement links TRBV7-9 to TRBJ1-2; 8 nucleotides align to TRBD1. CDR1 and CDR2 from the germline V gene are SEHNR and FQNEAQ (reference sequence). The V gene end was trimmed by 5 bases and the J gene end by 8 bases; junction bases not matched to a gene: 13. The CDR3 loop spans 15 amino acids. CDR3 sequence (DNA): TGTGCCAGCAGCCCCCGAGGGCAGGGGGCGCCGGGCTACACCTTC. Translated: CASSPRGQGAPGYTF.

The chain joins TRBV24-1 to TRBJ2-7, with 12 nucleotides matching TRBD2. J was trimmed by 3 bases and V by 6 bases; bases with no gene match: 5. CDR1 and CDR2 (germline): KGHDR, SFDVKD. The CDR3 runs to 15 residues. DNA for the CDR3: TGTGCCACCAGTTCCATGACTAGCGGGAGCTACGAGCAGTACTTC. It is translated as CATSSMTSGSYEQYF.

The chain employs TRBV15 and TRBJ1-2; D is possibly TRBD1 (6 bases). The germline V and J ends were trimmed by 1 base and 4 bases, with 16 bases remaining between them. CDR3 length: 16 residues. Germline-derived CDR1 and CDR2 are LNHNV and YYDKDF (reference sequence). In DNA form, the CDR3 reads TGTGCCACCAGCAGAGCTGGCGGGGGCGCCGGCTATGGCTACACCTTC. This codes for CATSRAGGGAGYGYTF.

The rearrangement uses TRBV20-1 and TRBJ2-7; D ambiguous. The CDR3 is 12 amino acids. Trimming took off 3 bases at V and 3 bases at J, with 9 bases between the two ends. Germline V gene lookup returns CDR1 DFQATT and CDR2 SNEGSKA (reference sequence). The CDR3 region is CSARGSHYEQYF. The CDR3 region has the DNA TGCAGTGCTAGGGGCAGCCACTACGAGCAGTACTTC.

The CDR3 spells CASSEAGAYGYTF. CDR3 sequence (DNA): TGTGCCAGCAGTGAAGCAGGAGCCTATGGCTACACCTTC. The rearrangement joins TRBV25-1 to TRBJ1-2; D gene ambiguous. Germline V CDR1 and CDR2: MGHDK, SYGVNS. This CDR3 has 13 amino acids. V lost 2 bases and J 4 bases, leaving 8 bases between the germline ends.

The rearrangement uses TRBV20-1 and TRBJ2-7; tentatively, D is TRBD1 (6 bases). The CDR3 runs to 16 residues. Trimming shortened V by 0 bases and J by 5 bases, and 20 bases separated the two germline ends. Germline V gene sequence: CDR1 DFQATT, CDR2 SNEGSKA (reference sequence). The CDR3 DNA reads TGCAGTGCTAGAGATCCTGGACAGCTTTTCATCCACGAGCAGTACTTC. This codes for CSARDPGQLFIHEQYF.

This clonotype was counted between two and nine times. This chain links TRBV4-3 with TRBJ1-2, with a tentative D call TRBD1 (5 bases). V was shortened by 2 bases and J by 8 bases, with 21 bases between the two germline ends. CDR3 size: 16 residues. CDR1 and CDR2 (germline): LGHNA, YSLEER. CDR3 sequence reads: CASSQNNGRFQGGYTF. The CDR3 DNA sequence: TGCGCCAGCAGCCAAAATAACGGACGTTTTCAGGGAGGCTACACCTTC.

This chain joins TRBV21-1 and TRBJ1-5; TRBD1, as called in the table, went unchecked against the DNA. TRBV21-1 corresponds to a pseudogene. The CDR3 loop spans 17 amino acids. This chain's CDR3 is CASSKVGGSLGNQPQHF. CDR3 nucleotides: TGTGCCAGCAGCAAAGTCGGGGGGAGTTTAGGCAATCAGCCCCAGCATTTT.

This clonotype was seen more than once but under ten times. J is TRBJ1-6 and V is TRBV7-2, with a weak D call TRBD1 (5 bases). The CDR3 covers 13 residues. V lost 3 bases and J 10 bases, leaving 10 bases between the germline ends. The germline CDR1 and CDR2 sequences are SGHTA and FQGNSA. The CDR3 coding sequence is TGTGCCAGCAGCTTCGGGGCTAGGTCACCCCTCCACTTT. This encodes CASSFGARSPLHF.

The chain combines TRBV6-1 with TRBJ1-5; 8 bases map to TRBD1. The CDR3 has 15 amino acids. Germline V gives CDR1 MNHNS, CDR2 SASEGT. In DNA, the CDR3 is TGTGCTACCAGGGGGCCAGGCGGGGGCAATCAGCCCCAGCATTTT. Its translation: CATRGPGGGNQPQHF.

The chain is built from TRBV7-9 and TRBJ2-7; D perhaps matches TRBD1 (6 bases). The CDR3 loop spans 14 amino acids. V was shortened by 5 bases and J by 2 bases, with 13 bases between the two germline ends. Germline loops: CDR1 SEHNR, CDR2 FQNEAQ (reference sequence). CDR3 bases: TGTGCCAGCAGCCCACGGACAGATCCCTACGAGCAGTACTTC. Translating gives CASSPRTDPYEQYF.

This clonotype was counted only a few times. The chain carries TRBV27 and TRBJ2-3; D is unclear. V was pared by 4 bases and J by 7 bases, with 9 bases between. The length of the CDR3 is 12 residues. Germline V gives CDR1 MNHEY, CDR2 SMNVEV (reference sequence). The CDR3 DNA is TGTGCCAGCAGTTCCCCCCCACATACGCAGTATTTT. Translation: CASSSPPHTQYF.

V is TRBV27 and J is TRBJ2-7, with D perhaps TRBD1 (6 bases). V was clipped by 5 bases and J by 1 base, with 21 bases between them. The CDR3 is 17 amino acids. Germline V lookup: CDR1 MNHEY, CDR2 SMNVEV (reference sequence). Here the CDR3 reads CASSPPIQDSDSYEQYF. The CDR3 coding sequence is TGTGCCAGCAGTCCCCCTATCCAGGACAGCGATTCCTACGAGCAGTACTTC.

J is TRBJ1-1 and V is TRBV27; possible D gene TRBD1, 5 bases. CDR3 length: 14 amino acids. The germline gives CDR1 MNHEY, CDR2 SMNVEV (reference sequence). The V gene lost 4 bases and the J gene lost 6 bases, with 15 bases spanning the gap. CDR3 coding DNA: TGTGCCAGCAGTTGGCAGGGCCCGAGGGCTGAAGCTTTCTTT. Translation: CASSWQGPRAEAFF.